This T cell receptor beta chain came from a study of T cells in Graves' hyperthyroidism and ophthalmopathy. The TCR beta CDR3 regions underwent amplification using RNA transcripts as the source. The primer set for the first-round RT-PCR of the TCR CDR3 was HTBI. Each CDR3 protein is one row after TCRdb ran MiXCR on the multiplex PCR reads. The table lists around 500,000 distinct CDR3 sequences, roughly 15% of them singletons. This CDR3 is 15 amino acids long. Losses at the gene ends were 7 bases for V and 0 bases for J; bases not matched to a gene: 12. Per germline, CDR1 SQVTM and CDR2 ANQGSEA. This clonotype appeared many times.

The chain carries TRBV29-1 and TRBJ2-7; 7 nucleotides line up with TRBD1. Sample: blood. This receptor was taken from a woman aged 40-49 years with Graves' hyperthyroidism. CDR3 coding DNA: TGCAGCGCCGCCGGGACAGCATTTAGCTCCTACGAGCAGTACTTC. Amino acids: CSAAGTAFSSYEQYF.